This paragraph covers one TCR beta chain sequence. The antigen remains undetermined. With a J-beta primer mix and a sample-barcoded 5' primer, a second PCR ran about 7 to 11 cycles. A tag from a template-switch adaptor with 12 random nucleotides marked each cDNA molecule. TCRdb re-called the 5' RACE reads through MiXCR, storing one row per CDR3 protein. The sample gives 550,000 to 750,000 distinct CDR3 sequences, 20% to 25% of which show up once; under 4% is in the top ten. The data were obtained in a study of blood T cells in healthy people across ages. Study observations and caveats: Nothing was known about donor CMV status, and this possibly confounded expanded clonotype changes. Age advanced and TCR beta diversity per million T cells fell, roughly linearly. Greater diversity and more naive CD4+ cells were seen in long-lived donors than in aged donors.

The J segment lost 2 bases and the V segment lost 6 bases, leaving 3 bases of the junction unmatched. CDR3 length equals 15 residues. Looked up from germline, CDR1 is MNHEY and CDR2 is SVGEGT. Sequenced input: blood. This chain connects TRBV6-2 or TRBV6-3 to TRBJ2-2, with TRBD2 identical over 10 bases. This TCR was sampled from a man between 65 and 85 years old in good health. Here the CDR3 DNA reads TGTGCCAGCAGATCTAGCGGGAGCAACACCGGGGAGCTGTTTTTT. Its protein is CASRSSGSNTGELFF.